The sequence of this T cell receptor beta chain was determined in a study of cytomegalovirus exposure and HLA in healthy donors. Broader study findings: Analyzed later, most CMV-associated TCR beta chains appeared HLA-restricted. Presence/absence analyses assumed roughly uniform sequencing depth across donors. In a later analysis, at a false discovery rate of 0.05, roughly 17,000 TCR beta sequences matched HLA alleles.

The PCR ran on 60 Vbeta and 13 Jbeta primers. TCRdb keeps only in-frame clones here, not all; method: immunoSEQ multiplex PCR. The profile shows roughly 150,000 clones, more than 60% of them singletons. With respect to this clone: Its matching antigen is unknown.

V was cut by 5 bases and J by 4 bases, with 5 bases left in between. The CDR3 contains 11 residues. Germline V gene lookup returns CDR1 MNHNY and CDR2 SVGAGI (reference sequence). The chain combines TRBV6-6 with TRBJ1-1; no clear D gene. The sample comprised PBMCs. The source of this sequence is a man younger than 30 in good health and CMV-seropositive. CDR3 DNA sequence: TGTGCCAGCAGTCACGGCACTGAAGCTTTCTTT. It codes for CASSHGTEAFF.